The 7 T cell receptor beta chains presented below share a single source sample, sequenced in a study of glioma-infiltrating T cells. TCR alpha and beta CDR3 regions were amplified from RNA using iRepertoire nested multiplex PCR. TCRdb called the multiplex PCR reads again in MiXCR, with one record for every CDR3 protein. The table records around 100,000 distinct CDR3 sequences, about 30% of them present only once. Sequencing was carried out using glioma tissue, nonneoplastic brain tissue, or PBMCs (not recorded which). The receptors derive from a human donor with low-grade glioma or glioblastoma, undergoing nonglioma brain surgery, or in good health (not recorded which).

This clonotype has at least ten counts. The V and J genes are TRBV28 and TRBJ2-7, with 7 bases fitting TRBD1. The CDR3 spans 14 residues. The V gene's germline CDR1 is MDHEN and CDR2 SYDVKM. Germline trimming cut 2 bases from V and 6 bases from J; bases unmatched to any gene: 7. The CDR3 loop reads CASSLTTGWSEQYF. The CDR3 DNA reads TGTGCCAGCAGTTTAACGACAGGGTGGAGCGAGCAGTACTTC. Supplemented by reference TRBV28 and TRBJ2-7, the full variable domain reads DVKVTQSSRYLVKRTGEKVFLECVQDMDHENMFWYRQDPGLGLRLIYFSYDVKMKEKGDIPEGYSVSREKKERFSLILESASTNQTSMYLCASSLTTGWSEQYFGPGTRLTVT.

This clonotype has ten or more counts. V and J are TRBV6-6 and TRBJ1-5; no definite D call. In germline, CDR1 is MNHNY, CDR2 SVGAGI (reference sequence). V was trimmed by 0 bases and J by 3 bases, leaving 12 bases between them. The CDR3 runs to 16 residues. The CDR3 reads CASSYSGQTYNQPQHF. In DNA, the CDR3 is TGTGCCAGCAGTTACTCAGGGCAGACTTACAATCAGCCCCAGCATTTT.

About this clonotype itself: A read error may be the cause here, since a much bigger clone is one base away. V gene TRBV10-3 combines with J gene TRBJ1-4; D is ambiguous. The CDR3 contains 11 residues. CDR1 and CDR2 from the germline V gene are ENHRY and SYGVKD. Trimming took off 2 bases at V and 10 bases at J, with 5 bases between the two ends. CDR3 loop: CAISEGGKLFF. The CDR3, as DNA: TGTGCCATCAGTGAGGGAGGAAAACTGTTTTTT.

This clonotype was observed at least ten times. J is TRBJ2-2 and V is TRBV6-2 or TRBV6-3, with 8 bases lining up with TRBD2. The CDR3 spans 14 residues. Trimming took 4 bases from V and 4 from J; bases not matched to a gene: 2. Germline loops: CDR1 MNHEY, CDR2 SVGEGT. The CDR3 loop reads CASSFGGATGELFF. In DNA, the CDR3 is TGTGCCAGCAGTTTCGGGGGGGCCACCGGGGAGCTGTTTTTT.

The rearrangement joins TRBV19 to TRBJ1-5; D unclear. The germline V gene has CDR1 LNHDA and CDR2 SQIVND (reference sequence). This CDR3 comprises 12 residues. V lost 5 bases and J lost 7, with 9 bases in between. Written as DNA, the CDR3 is TGTGCCAGTAGTTGGGGTCTACAGCCCCAGCATTTT. It encodes CASSWGLQPQHF.

This clonotype was detected many times. This rearrangement joins TRBV6-1 to TRBJ2-7; 10 bases line up with TRBD1. Germline lookup yields CDR1 MNHNS and CDR2 SASEGT. This CDR3 spans 15 amino acids. Unmatched junction bases numbered 7, after V lost 5 bases and J lost 3 bases. The CDR3 protein is CASSSSRDRGYEQYF. The CDR3 DNA reads TGTGCCAGCAGTTCTAGCCGGGACAGGGGCTACGAGCAGTACTTC.

With regard to this clonotype: A much larger clone differs from this one at a single base, so this may be a read error. The rearrangement links TRBV19 to TRBJ1-2; D gene uncertain. CDR1 is LNHDA, CDR2 SQIVND, per germline (reference sequence). Between the trimmed V and J ends, which lost 6 bases and 4 bases, there was a span of 15 bases. This CDR3 is 14 amino acids long. The CDR3 DNA reads as TGTGCCAGTAGAACAATCGGGATCCTCTATGGCTACACCTTC. Translating gives CASRTIGILYGYTF.